This TCR beta chain was sequenced in a study of blood T cells in healthy people across ages. General study results and limits: The CMV status of each donor remained undetermined, and this could have confounded shifts in expanded clonotypes.

The CDR3 sequence is 15 residues long. The germline CDR1 and CDR2 sequences are LGHDT and YNNKEL (reference sequence). Trimming took 0 bases from V and 13 from J, leaving 16 bases between them. The second PCR ran about 6 to 12 cycles with a sample-barcoded 5' primer and J-beta primers. TCRdb recomputed calls from the 5' RACE reads with MiXCR, one row per CDR3 protein. The data contain hundreds of thousands of distinct CDR3 sequences, around 45% of them singletons. A remark on this clonotype: Antigen: not known.

The chain couples TRBV3-1 to TRBJ1-6; D gene ambiguous. The material sequenced was blood. This receptor was obtained from a man aged 55 to 70 in good health. The CDR3: CASSQEFTATSPLHF. For the CDR3, the DNA is TGTGCCAGCAGCCAAGAGTTCACGGCTACCTCTCCCCTCCACTTT.